The sequence of this T cell receptor beta chain was determined in a study of T cells in Graves' hyperthyroidism and ophthalmopathy. Amplification of TCR beta CDR3 regions used RNA as the template. With the HTBI primer set, the TCR CDR3 went through a first round of RT-PCR. TCRdb reprocessed the multiplex PCR reads with MiXCR, giving one entry per CDR3 protein. The sample shows 160,000 or so distinct CDR3 sequences, about 9.4% of them seen only once. Study findings and constraints: The model foresaw ophthalmopathy a median roughly 6.5 months prior to onset. Stable hyperthyroidism and ophthalmopathy were separated using 13 V-J signatures.

The V and J ends lost 6 bases and 0 bases respectively, with 17 bases between them. The CDR3 runs to 16 residues. Germline V CDR1 and CDR2: MDHEN, SYDVKM. Blood dates from first hyperthyroidism diagnosis, before any ophthalmopathy symptoms. This clonotype has ten or more counts. Its cognate antigen is unknown. The gene calls are TRBV28 and TRBJ1-2; tentatively, D is TRBD1 (6 bases). The TCR was taken from a woman under 30 with Graves' hyperthyroidism that later progressed to Graves' ophthalmopathy. Sequenced sample: blood. This CDR3 reads CASSRGGSPSNYGYTF. The DNA of the CDR3 is TGTGCCAGCAGCCGAGGGGGAAGCCCTTCTAACTATGGCTACACCTTC.